This TCR beta chain was sequenced for a study of blood T cell repertoires in COVID-19. On the study more broadly: Some COVID-19 samples were acute and others convalescent; all came from the United States, Italy and Spain.

The table came from immunoSEQ multiplex PCR; TCRdb's copy has only in-frame clones and leaves some out. The table includes 150,000 to 200,000 clones, 81% detected once. V lost 10 bases and J lost 1, with 19 bases in between. CDR1 MDHEN and CDR2 SYDVKM come from the germline V gene. The CDR3 runs 16 residues. The sequencing sample was made of peripheral blood. The gene calls are TRBV28 and TRBJ2-2, with D possibly matching TRBD2 (6 bases). This TCR was recovered from a human donor in a cohort sampled during active COVID-19. The CDR3 region is CATSGGGTVNTGELFF. The DNA of the CDR3 is TGTGCCACCTCGGGTGGGGGGACGGTGAACACCGGGGAGCTGTTTTTT.